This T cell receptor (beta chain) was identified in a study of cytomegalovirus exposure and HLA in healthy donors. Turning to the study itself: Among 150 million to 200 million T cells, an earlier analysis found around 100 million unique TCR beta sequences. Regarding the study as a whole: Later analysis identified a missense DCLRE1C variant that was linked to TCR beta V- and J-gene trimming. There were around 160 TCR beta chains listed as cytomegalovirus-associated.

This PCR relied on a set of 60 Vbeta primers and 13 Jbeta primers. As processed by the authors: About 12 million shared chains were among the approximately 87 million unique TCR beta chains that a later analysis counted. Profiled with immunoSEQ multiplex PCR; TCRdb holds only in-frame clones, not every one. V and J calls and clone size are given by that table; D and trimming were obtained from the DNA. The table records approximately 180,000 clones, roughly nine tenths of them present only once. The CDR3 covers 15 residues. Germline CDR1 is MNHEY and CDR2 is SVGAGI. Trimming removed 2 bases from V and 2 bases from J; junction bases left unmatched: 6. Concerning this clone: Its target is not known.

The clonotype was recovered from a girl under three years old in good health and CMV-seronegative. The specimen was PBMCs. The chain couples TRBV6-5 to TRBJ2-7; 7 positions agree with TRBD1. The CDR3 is CASSYRGRGTYEQYF. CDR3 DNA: TGTGCCAGCAGTTACAGAGGCAGGGGGACCTACGAGCAGTACTTC.